This TCR beta chain stems from a study of CD4 T cells in relation to SARS-CoV-2 and coronaviruses. This clone has a single count. Its antigen remains unidentified. The sample has other DNA sequences that encode this CDR3 too. CD4+ T cells from unexposed donors were obtained before the COVID-19 pandemic (2011-2018). Naive and memory CD4+ T cells came from enriched cryopreserved PBMCs. Notes on the study in general: Memory recall responses, not primary responses primed in culture, are what the assay detects. Roughly 65% of donors had memory CD4+ clonotypes crossrecognizing SARS-CoV-2 and common cold coronavirus spike.

Deep TCR-beta sequencing used DNA from uncultured naive and memory CD4+ T cells. The method was immunoSEQ multiplex PCR; TCRdb's version includes in-frame clones alone and lacks a portion of them. The table lists roughly 57,000 clones, around 86% of them singletons. This CDR3 has 15 amino acids. With V trimmed by 3 bases and J by 4 bases, 4 bases remained unmatched. Germline V gives CDR1 KGHSH, CDR2 LQKENI. V usage is TRBV18 and J usage is TRBJ2-1; 9 nucleotides match TRBD1. The source material was memory CD4+ T cells from PBMCs. This TCR came from a human donor in good health. The CDR3 DNA is TGTGCCAGCTCACCCGGGACAGGGAGTTACAATGAGCAGTTCTTC. Translated, it gives CASSPGTGSYNEQFF.